The clone carrying this TCR beta chain was counted between two and nine times. The antigen is undetermined. The sample comes from a study of Graves' ophthalmopathy and Graves' hyperthyroidism. Study-wide findings and caveats: The model reached 70% to 71% sensitivity and around 74% specificity for predicting ophthalmopathy progression. A 13-signature model separated ophthalmopathy from stable hyperthyroidism, just over 85% sensitivity, 65% to 82% specificity. Most thyroid-expanded clonotypes exceeding 0.001 frequency were also found in blood.

No donor had other autoimmune disease, uncontrolled infection, pregnancy or lactation. Germline V gene sequence: CDR1 SQVTM, CDR2 ANQGSEA. The CDR3 length is 14 residues. Trimming left V 1 base short and J 6 bases short, with 15 bases between. TCR beta CDR3 regions were amplified from RNA transcripts. RT-PCR with HTBI primers came first, then second-round multiplex PCR. TCRdb used MiXCR to reprocess the multiplex PCR reads, holding one entry per CDR3 protein. The sample has a few hundred thousand distinct CDR3 sequences; about a sixth are singletons. The chain has TRBV29-1 and TRBJ1-1; D might be TRBD1 (6 bases). This clonotype was sampled from an adult woman with stable Graves' hyperthyroidism. The sequenced material came from peripheral blood. The CDR3 DNA follows: TGCAGCGTTGAAGGATTGGGGGGGCAGTCTGAAGCTTTCTTT. Amino acids: CSVEGLGGQSEAFF.